What follows are 26 T cell receptor beta chains derived from one specimen sequenced in a study of T cells in Graves' hyperthyroidism and ophthalmopathy. Authors of the study amplified TCR beta CDR3 regions from RNA transcripts. In the first-round RT-PCR of the TCR CDR3, the HTBI primer set was used. Using its own MiXCR run on the multiplex PCR reads, TCRdb lists one record per CDR3 protein. This sample has about 610,000 distinct CDR3 sequences, with approximately 14% found just once. The sequenced sample consisted of blood. Receptors originate from a woman between 40 and 55 years old with Graves' ophthalmopathy.

This clonotype was seen at least ten times. The genes are TRBV12-3 or TRBV12-4 and TRBJ1-3; TRBD1 matches 9 bases. The CDR3 runs to 14 residues. V lost 5 bases to trimming and J lost 2 bases; unmatched junction nucleotides: 1. CDR3 DNA: TGTGCCAGCAGTAGGACAGGGGCTGGAAACACCATATATTTT. Its protein is CASSRTGAGNTIYF.

This clonotype has at least ten counts. The rearrangement links TRBV27 to TRBJ2-7, with TRBD1 as a possible D gene (6 bases). Germline CDR1 and CDR2: MNHEY and SMNVEV (reference sequence). CDR3 size: 13 residues. V gave up 1 base and J gave up 5 bases, with 9 bases separating them. The CDR3 region is CASSLYRDDEQYF. CDR3 nucleotide sequence: TGTGCCAGCAGTTTATACAGGGACGACGAGCAGTACTTC.

This clonotype has a count of ten or more. The chain has TRBV7-3 and TRBJ2-7; 14 bases are shared with TRBD2. The CDR3 extends over 17 amino acids. The germline CDR1 and CDR2 sequences are SGHTA and FQGTGA. V shed 1 base and J 4 bases; nucleotides not matched to a gene: 6. For the CDR3, the DNA is TGTGCCAGCAGCTTAAACGCGGGACTAGCGGGAGCTTACGAGCAGTACTTC. The encoded protein is CASSLNAGLAGAYEQYF.

This clonotype was found many times. This sequence joins TRBV30 and TRBJ2-7, with 9 nucleotides matching TRBD2. V lost 4 bases to trimming and J lost 4 bases; unmatched junction nucleotides: 11. The CDR3 runs to 15 residues. The germline CDR1 and CDR2 sequences are GTSNPN and SVGIG (reference sequence). This CDR3 reads CAWKRAGLAGYEQYF. CDR3 bases: TGTGCCTGGAAACGGGCTGGGCTAGCGGGATACGAGCAGTACTTC.

This clonotype turned up a few times. The J gene is TRBJ1-5, the V gene TRBV6-1; possible D gene TRBD1, 5 bases. The germline CDR1 and CDR2 sequences are MNHNS and SASEGT. The CDR3 covers 14 residues. V was trimmed by 6 bases and J by 1 base, leaving 10 bases between them. CDR3 sequence: CASSKRQSNQPQHF. The CDR3 bases are TGTGCCAGCAGCAAACGACAGAGCAATCAGCCCCAGCATTTT.

This clonotype appeared many times. The rearrangement uses TRBV30 and TRBJ2-7; D could derive from TRBD1 or TRBD2 (5 bases each). V lost 0 bases to trimming and J lost 3 bases, with 12 bases between them. Germline CDR1 GTSNPN, CDR2 SVGIG (reference sequence). The CDR3 has 14 amino acids. The DNA of the CDR3 is TGTGCCTGGAGTGTAGGGACGGACGGCTACGAGCAGTACTTC. It codes for CAWSVGTDGYEQYF.

The genes are TRBV28 and TRBJ1-5; D not certain. The CDR3 extends over 13 amino acids. Germline CDR1 is MDHEN and CDR2 is SYDVKM. V lost 2 bases and J 9 bases, leaving 11 bases between the germline ends. CDR3 DNA: TGTGCCAGCAGTTTAGAAGGAGATGGGCCCCAGCATTTT. Amino acids: CASSLEGDGPQHF.

This clonotype was observed many times. The rearrangement joins TRBV7-2 to TRBJ1-2; D is unclear. There are 13 residues in the CDR3. The V gene lost 2 bases and the J gene lost 5 bases, with 9 bases spanning the gap. Germline assignment: CDR1 SGHTA and CDR2 FQGNSA. In DNA form, the CDR3 reads TGTGCCAGCAGCTTATTGCACTCTTATGGCTACACCTTC. As protein: CASSLLHSYGYTF.

The rearrangement joins TRBV9 to TRBJ2-5; D not resolved. V was shortened by 4 bases and J by 4 bases, with 17 bases between the two germline ends. The CDR3 contains 15 residues. Germline V gene data show CDR1 as SGDLS and CDR2 as YYNGEE. The CDR3 sequence is CASSLGSVWRETQYF. In DNA, the CDR3 is TGTGCCAGCAGCCTAGGCTCTGTATGGCGAGAGACCCAGTACTTC.

This clonotype was detected ten times or more. The gene calls are TRBV29-1 and TRBJ1-1; D is unresolved. The V and J ends lost 3 bases and 11 bases respectively, with 10 bases between them. CDR1 is SQVTM, CDR2 ANQGSEA, per germline. The CDR3 is 10 residues long. The chain's CDR3 is CSVELTGAFF. CDR3 sequence (DNA): TGCAGCGTTGAGTTGACTGGGGCTTTCTTT.

V is TRBV7-9 and J is TRBJ2-7; no definite D call. The CDR3 length is 12 residues. CDR1 SEHNR and CDR2 FQNEAQ come from the germline V gene (reference sequence). V lost 0 bases, J lost 7 bases, and 7 bases lay in between. As DNA, the CDR3 is TGTGCCAGCAGCTTAGCGCTAAGGGAGCAGTACTTC. Translating it yields CASSLALREQYF.

In this sample, this clonotype turned up many times. This sequence joins TRBV12-3 or TRBV12-4 and TRBJ1-5, with D possibly matching TRBD1 (6 bases). The CDR3 runs 16 residues. V was shortened by 6 bases and J by 3 bases, with 18 bases between the two germline ends. In nucleotides, the CDR3 is TGTGCCAGCAGGGGCTTAGGGGGTAACAACAATCAGCCCCAGCATTTT. Protein product: CASRGLGGNNNQPQHF.

This clonotype was recorded many times. The chain couples TRBV6-5 to TRBJ1-1; D may be TRBD1 (5 bases). With 4 bases removed from V and 5 bases from J, the gap between germline ends came to 14 bases. The CDR3 has 14 residues. CDR1 is MNHEY, CDR2 SVGAGI, per germline. The CDR3 protein is CASSSIIGGTEAFF. DNA of the CDR3: TGTGCCAGCAGTTCCATAATTGGGGGGACTGAAGCTTTCTTT.

This rearrangement joins TRBV29-1 to TRBJ2-7; D is unresolved. CDR3 length: 13 amino acids. The germline V gene has CDR1 SQVTM and CDR2 ANQGSEA. Trimming pared 5 bases from V and 2 bases from J, leaving 13 bases between. The CDR3 DNA sequence: TGCAGCGTTCTGGACCCGACACCCTACGAGCAGTACTTC. It is translated as CSVLDPTPYEQYF.

This clonotype has a count of ten or more. The genes are TRBV6-1 and TRBJ2-2; no reliable D call. This CDR3 contains 14 residues. Trimming shortened V by 8 bases and J by 4 bases, and 14 bases separated the two germline ends. The germline V gene encodes CDR1 MNHNS and CDR2 SASEGT. CDR3 residues: CASGGGGSTGELFF. CDR3 DNA sequence: TGTGCCAGCGGTGGCGGTGGCAGCACCGGGGAGCTGTTTTTT.

This clonotype was seen ten or more times. The gene calls are TRBV12-3 or TRBV12-4 and TRBJ1-3; no reliable D call. This CDR3 has 13 residues. The germline V and J ends were trimmed by 3 bases and 7 bases, with 10 bases remaining between them. In DNA form, the CDR3 reads TGTGCCAGCAGTTTTGGCGGGAGGAACACCATATATTTT. As protein: CASSFGGRNTIYF.

This chain links TRBV20-1 with TRBJ1-2; maybe TRBD1 (6 bases). The CDR3 sequence is 15 residues long. The germline CDR1 and CDR2 sequences are DFQATT and SNEGSKA (reference sequence). Trimming left V 7 bases short and J 6 bases short, with 24 bases between. CDR3 DNA sequence: TGCAGTGTAGGAGGGGGGGTAGGAATGGTGGATGGCTACACCTTC. This codes for CSVGGGVGMVDGYTF.

This clonotype was counted between two and nine times. The V gene is TRBV7-9, the J gene TRBJ1-1; D is uncertain. The CDR3 loop spans 12 amino acids. CDR1 and CDR2 from the germline V gene are SEHNR and FQNEAQ (reference sequence). With 2 bases removed from V and 6 bases from J, the gap between germline ends came to 7 bases. The CDR3 protein is CASSLRAAEAFF. CDR3 nucleotides: TGTGCCAGCAGCTTACGGGCAGCTGAAGCTTTCTTT.

This clonotype turned up a few times. V is TRBV12-3 or TRBV12-4 and J is TRBJ2-2, with D perhaps TRBD1 (5 bases). Between the trimmed V and J ends, which lost 11 bases and 5 bases, there was a span of 15 bases. CDR3 length: 13 amino acids. The CDR3 sequence is CAGSQGSTGELFF. In DNA form, the CDR3 reads TGTGCCGGAAGTCAGGGAAGTACCGGGGAGCTGTTTTTT.

In its sample, this clonotype was seen many times. The chain uses TRBV18 and TRBJ1-2, with D hard to call. This CDR3 is 12 amino acids long. Trimming left V 4 bases short and J 8 bases short, with 11 bases between. Germline V lookup: CDR1 KGHSH, CDR2 LQKENI. In nucleotides, the CDR3 is TGTGCCAGCTCACGCGGGCCGGCGGGCTACACCTTC. It is translated as CASSRGPAGYTF.

The chain is built from TRBV6-2 or TRBV6-3 and TRBJ1-3; D uncertain. CDR3 size: 14 residues. Trimming took 6 bases from V and 0 from J, leaving 9 bases between them. Germline CDR1 reads MNHEY; CDR2 reads SVGEGT. CDR3 DNA sequence: TGTGCCAGCAGAGAAGTCAACTCTGGAAACACCATATATTTT. This sequence encodes CASREVNSGNTIYF.

This clonotype was observed at least ten times. V and J are TRBV6-5 and TRBJ1-5; D ambiguous. Deletions cut 5 bases from V and 7 bases from J, with 9 bases between. The CDR3 has 12 amino acids. The germline gives CDR1 MNHEY, CDR2 SVGAGI. The CDR3 DNA sequence: TGTGCCAGCAGTATCCTGGGACAGCCCCAGCATTTT. This translates into CASSILGQPQHF.

At least ten counts were recorded for this clonotype. The genes are TRBV11-2 and TRBJ2-7; 9 bases agree with TRBD1. Germline V lookup: CDR1 SGHAT, CDR2 FQNNGV. Trimming removed 6 bases from V and 6 bases from J; junction bases left unmatched: 3. This CDR3 is 12 amino acids long. This CDR3 reads CASSKQGAEQYF. DNA of the CDR3: TGTGCCAGCAGTAAACAGGGGGCCGAGCAGTACTTC. Filled out from reference TRBV11-2 and TRBJ2-7, the complete variable domain reads EAGVAQSPRYKIIEKRQSVAFWCNPISGHATLYWYQQILGQGPKLLIQFQNNGVVDDSQLPKDRFSAERLKGVDSTLKIQPAKLEDSAVYLCASSKQGAEQYFGPGTRLTVT.

This clonotype was seen only a few times. The V and J genes are TRBV28 and TRBJ2-3; D might be TRBD2 (6 bases). Trimming cost V 6 bases and J 14 bases, with 21 bases left between them. The germline CDR1 and CDR2 sequences are MDHEN and SYDVKM. This CDR3 region has 13 residues. This CDR3 reads CASRGLWGGVGYF. CDR3 DNA: TGTGCCAGCAGAGGCCTATGGGGAGGAGTTGGGTATTTT.

This clonotype has ten or more counts. This sequence joins TRBV6-1 and TRBJ2-7; 11 nucleotides agree with TRBD2. The CDR3 length is 14 residues. V lost 8 bases to trimming and J lost 2 bases; unmatched junction nucleotides: 5. Germline V gene sequence: CDR1 MNHNS, CDR2 SASEGT. CDR3: CASRRLAGPYEQYF. The CDR3 bases are TGTGCCAGCCGGAGACTAGCGGGACCCTACGAGCAGTACTTC.

This clonotype was seen a handful of times. One base away lies a much larger clone, so this may be a sequencing read error. The genes are TRBV11-1 and TRBJ1-5; possibly TRBD1 for D (5 bases). Germline V gene lookup returns CDR1 SGHAT and CDR2 FQDESV (reference sequence). Trimming pared 5 bases from V and 3 bases from J, leaving 17 bases between. This CDR3 region has 16 residues. CDR3 nucleotides: TGTGCCAGCAGCCCCGATGGGGGGGGGAACAATCAGCCCCAGCATTTT. Protein: CASSPDGGGNNQPQHF.